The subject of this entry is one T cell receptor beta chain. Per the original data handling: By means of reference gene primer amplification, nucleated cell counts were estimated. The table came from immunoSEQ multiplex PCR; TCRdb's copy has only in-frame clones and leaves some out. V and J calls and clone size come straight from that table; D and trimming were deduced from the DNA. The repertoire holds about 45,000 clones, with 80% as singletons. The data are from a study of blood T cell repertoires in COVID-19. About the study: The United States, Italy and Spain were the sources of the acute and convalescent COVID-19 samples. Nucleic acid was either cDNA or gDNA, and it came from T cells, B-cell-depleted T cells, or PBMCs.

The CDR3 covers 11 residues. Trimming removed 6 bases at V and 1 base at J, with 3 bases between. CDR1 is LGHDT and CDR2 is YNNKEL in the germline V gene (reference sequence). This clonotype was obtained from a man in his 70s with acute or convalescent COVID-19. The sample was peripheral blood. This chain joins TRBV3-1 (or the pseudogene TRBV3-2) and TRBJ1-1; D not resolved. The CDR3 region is CASSQNTEAFF. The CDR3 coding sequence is TGTGCCAGCAGTCAGAACACTGAAGCTTTCTTT.